This is a list of T cell receptor beta chains from one sample in a study of siplizumab effects on memory and regulatory T cells. Produced via immunoSEQ multiplex PCR; TCRdb's table is partial and in-frame only. The sample holds some 100,000 clones, around 94% seen once. Sequenced material: Tregs sorted from blood. The receptors stem from a human donor in good health. The CDR3 runs from the conserved cysteine through the conserved F or W. D genes are given only for firm matches. Size is stated for part of the rows, as once, few or many counts, or as a class when the clone is expanded.

v_call	d_call	j_call	clone_size	cdr3_nt	cdr3_aa
TRBV18	-	TRBJ2-7	once	TGTGCCAGCTCCCTACGCTACGAGCAGTACTTC	CASSLRYEQYF
TRBV25-1	-	TRBJ1-1	-	TGTGCCAGCAGTGCCCCCTGGGACACTGAAGCTTTCTTT	CASSAPWDTEAFF
TRBV28	TRBD2	TRBJ2-1	-	TGTGCCAGCAGTTATACCGGGACTAGCGGGAGATTGGGGAATGAGCAGTTCTTC	CASSYTGTSGRLGNEQFF
TRBV29-1	TRBD1	TRBJ1-5	once	TGCAGCGTTGGAGGGGGCGCGGGACAGCCCCAGCATTTT	CSVGGGAGQPQHF
TRBV7-9	TRBD1	TRBJ2-6	-	TGTGCCAGCAGCCTAAGACAGGGCAGCTCTGGGGCCAACGTCCTGACTTTC	CASSLRQGSSGANVLTF
TRBV18	-	TRBJ2-7	-	TGTGCCAGCTCACTAGGCACATACGAGCAGTACTTC	CASSLGTYEQYF
TRBV4-2	-	TRBJ1-2	-	TGTGCCAGCAGCCAGATAGGGGCGGGCTATGGCTACACCTTC	CASSQIGAGYGYTF
TRBV11-3	TRBD2	TRBJ2-1	-	TGTGCCAGCAGCCCCGGGACAGGGTCTAGCGGGAGGGCGAATGAGCAGTTCTTC	CASSPGTGSSGRANEQFF
TRBV7-3	TRBD1	TRBJ2-1	-	TGTGCCAGCAGCGGTACAGGGGGTGAGCAGTTCTTC	CASSGTGGEQFF
TRBV27	-	TRBJ1-1	-	TGTGCCAGCAGTCCCCGAAGGGCCGGCGCTGAAGCTTTCTTT	CASSPRRAGAEAFF
TRBV5-8	TRBD2	TRBJ2-5	-	TGTGCCAGCAGCAGGGGAGGGCGTTTAGCCCAAGAGACCCAGTACTTC	CASSRGGRLAQETQYF
TRBV5-1	-	TRBJ2-7	-	TGCGCCAGCAGCTTGAGTCTGCGGGGTCTGGGCGAGCAGTACTTC	CASSLSLRGLGEQYF
TRBV7-9	-	TRBJ1-6	once	TGTGCCAGCAGCTTAATGAACAGGGACAATTCACCCCTCCACTTT	CASSLMNRDNSPLHF
TRBV7-9	-	TRBJ2-5	-	TGTGCCAGCAGCCACTCGGGGTTAGAGACCCAGTACTTC	CASSHSGLETQYF
TRBV5-1	TRBD2	TRBJ2-1	-	TGCGCCAGCAGCTTGGATGGGACTAGGGGTTCCTACAATGAGCAGTTCTTC	CASSLDGTRGSYNEQFF
TRBV27	-	TRBJ2-7	-	TGTGCCAGTAAGATCGGGACCTCGCAGTACTTC	CASKIGTSQYF
TRBV27	-	TRBJ2-1	once	TGTGCCAGCAGTAGCGCGACAACCCTAAATGGAGCGGTCTTATCCCGAGCGTTCTTC	CASSSATTLNGAVLSRAFF
TRBV19	-	TRBJ1-1	-	TGTGCCAGTAGCCGGGGGATCACTGAAGCTTTCTTT	CASSRGITEAFF
TRBV14	TRBD1	TRBJ2-1	-	TGTGCCAGCAGCCCAATACAGGGGCGAACTGCGGAGCAGTTCTTC	CASSPIQGRTAEQFF
TRBV7-8	TRBD1	TRBJ1-2	-	TGTGCCAGCAGCTTAGATGGGACAGCATTTAGCTACACCTTC	CASSLDGTAFSYTF
TRBV6-1	-	TRBJ2-5	-	TGTGCCAGCAGCTACAGTGGAGAGACCCAGTACTTC	CASSYSGETQYF
TRBV11-2	-	TRBJ1-2	once	TGTGCCAGCAGCCCGAACTATGGCTACACCTTC	CASSPNYGYTF
TRBV5-4	TRBD2	TRBJ2-1	once	TGTGCCAGCAGCCCTTGGGGCCAGCGGGGTTCCTACAATGAGCAGTTCTTC	CASSPWGQRGSYNEQFF
TRBV5-1	TRBD1	TRBJ2-6	-	TGCGCCAGCAGCTTGCCTGGACAGGGGGCGGCTGGGGCCAACGTCCTGACTTTC	CASSLPGQGAAGANVLTF
TRBV19	-	TRBJ2-7	-	TGTGCCAGTAGCAGCCCACTTGGAGCGGCTACCTACGAGCAGTACTTC	CASSSPLGAATYEQYF
TRBV19	-	TRBJ2-5	-	TGTGCCAGTAGTATCCGGGCCCCCGGAGAGACCCAGTACTTC	CASSIRAPGETQYF
TRBV27	TRBD2	TRBJ2-7	-	TGTGCCAGCAGTTTTATAGCGGGGTTCTACGAGCAGTACTTC	CASSFIAGFYEQYF
TRBV6-1	-	TRBJ1-5	-	TGTGCCAGCAGGGGGGTTAGCAATCAGCCCCAGCATTTT	CASRGVSNQPQHF
TRBV7-3	-	TRBJ2-3	-	TGTGCCAGCAGCCGACGGCCCTCGAGCACAGATACGCAGTATTTT	CASSRRPSSTDTQYF
TRBV10-1	-	TRBJ1-1	-	TGCGCCAGCAGTGAGTCGGAAAAGATTTTGAACACTGAAGCTTTCTTT	CASSESEKILNTEAFF
TRBV5-1	-	TRBJ2-1	-	TGCGCCAGCAGCTCCGGGCTAGCGCATAACAATGAGCAGTTCTTC	CASSSGLAHNNEQFF
TRBV5-4	-	TRBJ1-2	-	TGTGCCAGCAGCTCCGACACAGGGTACTTCTATGGCTACACCTTC	CASSSDTGYFYGYTF
TRBV14	-	TRBJ2-7	-	TGTGCCAGCAGCCAGCGGGGGCTCCCGGGGCTCGAGCAGTACTTC	CASSQRGLPGLEQYF
TRBV5-6	TRBD1	TRBJ1-5	-	TGTGCCAGCAGCTTGAGGCAGGGGGCCAACCAGCCCCAGCATTTT	CASSLRQGANQPQHF
TRBV10-3	-	TRBJ2-7	-	TGTGCCTCAGCAGCGGGCCACTACGAGCAGTACTTC	CASAAGHYEQYF
TRBV6-5	-	TRBJ1-2	-	TGTGCCAGCACCCTTATCGCTTCCTATGGCTACACCTTC	CASTLIASYGYTF
TRBV13	TRBD1	TRBJ1-2	-	TGTGCCAGCAGTTTACAGGGGAGCTACACCTTC	CASSLQGSYTF
TRBV27	-	TRBJ1-6	-	TGTGCCAGCAGTCTGGGGAACGGGATCTCACCCCTCCACTTT	CASSLGNGISPLHF
TRBV5-1	-	TRBJ2-7	-	TGCGCCAGCAGCTTGTATCGGGATCCTGTCGAGCAGTACTTC	CASSLYRDPVEQYF
TRBV7-9	-	TRBJ2-5	-	TGTGCCAGCAGACTCACATCCGAGACCCAGCACTTC	CASRLTSETQHF
TRBV10-3	TRBD1	TRBJ2-7	-	TGTGCCATCAGAGGACAGGTAGACTACGAGCAGTACTTC	CAIRGQVDYEQYF
TRBV19	-	TRBJ1-1	once	TGTGCCAGTACCTCACAAACAGGGTTGAACACTGAAGCTTTCTTT	CASTSQTGLNTEAFF
TRBV28	-	TRBJ1-5	-	TGTGCCAGCGCCCAAGCGGATCAGCCCCAGCATTTT	CASAQADQPQHF
TRBV4-1	TRBD2	TRBJ2-5	once	TGCGCCAGCAGCCAAGCGACGGGAGGGCCGTCGGAGACCCAGTACTTC	CASSQATGGPSETQYF
TRBV15	TRBD2	TRBJ2-3	-	TGTGCCACCAGCAGAGGACTAGCAGATACCACAGATACGCAGTATTTT	CATSRGLADTTDTQYF
TRBV5-5	TRBD1	TRBJ2-3	-	TGTGCCAGCAGCTTGACGGGACAGCTGACAGATACGCAGTATTTT	CASSLTGQLTDTQYF
TRBV18	TRBD1	TRBJ1-4	-	TGTGCCAGCTCACTCGGGACAGCAACTAATGAAAAACTGTTTTTT	CASSLGTATNEKLFF
TRBV14	TRBD1	TRBJ1-4	-	TGTGCCAGCAGCCGTATTCCGGGACAGGGCGCGGAAAAACTGTTTTTT	CASSRIPGQGAEKLFF
TRBV30	-	TRBJ2-2	-	TGTGCCTGGAGTGTACTTCCGGGAGAGGTTTCCGGGGAGCTGTTTTTT	CAWSVLPGEVSGELFF
TRBV5-6	-	TRBJ2-4	-	TGTGCCAGCAGCTTGGTCCAGGGGTACAACATTCAGTACTTC	CASSLVQGYNIQYF
TRBV5-1	TRBD1	TRBJ2-3	-	TGCGCCAGCAGCTTGATCGGACAGGGTTCAGATACGCAGTATTTT	CASSLIGQGSDTQYF
TRBV27	-	TRBJ1-6	-	TGTGCCAGCAGTTTGAAGCAGAGAGGTGTTCCCCTCCACTTT	CASSLKQRGVPLHF
TRBV19	-	TRBJ1-1	-	TGTGCCAGTAGTAAGTATGGAACTCTTCTTGAAGCTTTCTTT	CASSKYGTLLEAFF
TRBV18	TRBD1	TRBJ1-1	-	TGTGCCAGCTCACCACGGACAGGAGGGGCTGAAGCTTTCTTT	CASSPRTGGAEAFF
TRBV30	TRBD1	TRBJ1-1	-	TGTGCCTGGAGTGTGCGGGGACAGGGTAACACTGAAGCTTTCTTT	CAWSVRGQGNTEAFF